The rows below give T cell receptor beta chains drawn from one sample of a study of T cells after yellow fever vaccination. TCRdb ran MiXCR on the 5' RACE reads and lists one entry per CDR3 protein. The table has around 300,000 distinct CDR3 sequences, over 4% seen once. Sample: PBMCs, taken 5 days after the yellow fever booster vaccination. These receptor sequences come from a young man who received the YFV17D yellow fever vaccine. Both conserved end residues are part of each CDR3. The D gene is left open where the match is weak. Part of the rows lack a size; the others show once, few, many or a class for expanded clones.

CDR3 length: 15
V gene: TRBV5-1
clone size: few
D gene: TRBD1
J gene: TRBJ1-6
CDR3 protein: CASSSSQGDHSPLHF
CDR3 DNA: TGCGCCAGCAGCTCCTCACAGGGGGACCATTCACCCCTCCACTTT

CDR3 length: 16
V gene: TRBV5-8
clone size: few
D gene: TRBD2
J gene: TRBJ2-3
CDR3 protein: CASSQGLAGETDTQYF
CDR3 DNA: TGTGCCAGCAGCCAAGGACTAGCGGGGGAAACAGATACGCAGTATTTT

CDR3 length: 17
V gene: TRBV4-3
clone size: few
D gene: TRBD2
J gene: TRBJ2-3
CDR3 protein: CASSQRASGGASDTQYF
CDR3 DNA: TGCGCCAGCAGCCAAAGAGCTAGCGGGGGGGCCTCAGATACGCAGTATTTT

CDR3 length: 14
V gene: TRBV12-3/TRBV12-4
clone size: many
D gene: TRBD1
J gene: TRBJ2-3
CDR3 protein: CASSLRQGDNTQYF
CDR3 DNA: TGTGCCAGCAGTTTGAGGCAGGGGGATAATACGCAGTATTTT

CDR3 length: 13
V gene: TRBV12-5
clone size: .
D gene: .
J gene: TRBJ2-7
CDR3 protein: CASGLVAFGEQYF
CDR3 DNA: TGTGCTAGTGGTTTGGTAGCTTTCGGCGAGCAGTACTTC

CDR3 length: 14
V gene: TRBV5-1
clone size: many
D gene: .
J gene: TRBJ2-1
CDR3 protein: CASSSQGNYNEQFF
CDR3 DNA: TGCGCCAGCAGCTCCCAGGGGAACTACAATGAGCAGTTCTTC

CDR3 length: 14
V gene: TRBV20-1
clone size: .
D gene: TRBD2
J gene: TRBJ2-2
CDR3 protein: CSAVGLAVAGELFF
CDR3 DNA: TGCAGTGCCGTGGGACTAGCGGTGGCCGGGGAGCTGTTTTTT

CDR3 length: 15
V gene: TRBV7-2
clone size: .
D gene: .
J gene: TRBJ1-3
CDR3 protein: CASSSSDTTGNTIYF
CDR3 DNA: TGTGCCAGCAGCTCCTCGGACACCACTGGAAACACCATATATTTT

CDR3 length: 15
V gene: TRBV4-3
clone size: few
D gene: .
J gene: TRBJ2-3
CDR3 protein: CASSQDDRSTDTQYF
CDR3 DNA: TGCGCCAGCAGCCAGGATGACAGAAGCACAGATACGCAGTATTTT

CDR3 length: 15
V gene: TRBV4-3
clone size: many
D gene: .
J gene: TRBJ2-3
CDR3 protein: CASGVDLDSIDTQYF
CDR3 DNA: TGCGCCAGCGGGGTAGACCTGGATTCGATTGATACGCAGTATTTT

CDR3 length: 16
V gene: TRBV20-1
clone size: .
D gene: .
J gene: TRBJ2-1
CDR3 protein: CSAPPRRGYNYNEQFF
CDR3 DNA: TGCAGTGCCCCTCCCCGCAGAGGGTACAATTACAATGAGCAGTTCTTC

CDR3 length: 15
V gene: TRBV7-3
clone size: few
D gene: TRBD2
J gene: TRBJ2-1
CDR3 protein: CASSTGVAGDHEQFF
CDR3 DNA: TGTGCCAGCAGTACCGGGGTAGCGGGGGACCATGAGCAGTTCTTC

CDR3 length: 15
V gene: TRBV7-2
clone size: .
D gene: .
J gene: TRBJ2-2
CDR3 protein: CASSLLVGPAGELFF
CDR3 DNA: TGTGCCAGCAGCTTATTGGTGGGCCCAGCCGGGGAGCTGTTTTTT

CDR3 length: 14
V gene: TRBV20-1
clone size: .
D gene: .
J gene: TRBJ2-7
CDR3 protein: CSARGGGASYEQYF
CDR3 DNA: TGCAGTGCTAGAGGTGGGGGGGCCTCCTACGAGCAGTACTTC

CDR3 length: 13
V gene: TRBV29-1
clone size: .
D gene: .
J gene: TRBJ1-1
CDR3 protein: CSVDSTEGTEAFF
CDR3 DNA: TGCAGCGTTGATAGTACGGAGGGTACTGAAGCTTTCTTT

CDR3 length: 21
V gene: TRBV3-1
clone size: few
D gene: .
J gene: TRBJ2-1
CDR3 protein: CASSQGDLGRGHISSYNEQFF
CDR3 DNA: TGTGCCAGCAGCCAAGGTGACCTAGGCAGGGGTCATATCAGCTCCTACAATGAGCAGTTCTTC

CDR3 length: 16
V gene: TRBV7-9
clone size: few
D gene: TRBD1
J gene: TRBJ1-1
CDR3 protein: CASSDGQGLWGTEAFF
CDR3 DNA: TGTGCCAGCAGCGACGGACAGGGACTATGGGGCACTGAAGCTTTCTTT

CDR3 length: 15
V gene: TRBV7-2
clone size: .
D gene: .
J gene: TRBJ2-6
CDR3 protein: CASSSGAAGANVLTF
CDR3 DNA: TGTGCCAGCAGCTCAGGGGCGGCTGGGGCCAACGTCCTGACTTTC

CDR3 length: 15
V gene: TRBV6-5
clone size: .
D gene: TRBD1
J gene: TRBJ2-7
CDR3 protein: CASSYTAGTGNEQYF
CDR3 DNA: TGTGCCAGCAGTTACACTGCCGGGACAGGGAACGAGCAGTACTTC

CDR3 length: 14
V gene: TRBV10-3
clone size: many
D gene: .
J gene: TRBJ1-2
CDR3 protein: CAIRREGNRYGYTF
CDR3 DNA: TGTGCCATCAGGCGAGAAGGCAACCGCTATGGCTACACCTTC

CDR3 length: 12
V gene: TRBV24-1
clone size: few
D gene: .
J gene: TRBJ2-2
CDR3 protein: CATSESTGELFF
CDR3 DNA: TGTGCCACCTCGGAGTCAACCGGGGAGCTGTTTTTT

CDR3 length: 16
V gene: TRBV25-1
clone size: once
D gene: .
J gene: TRBJ1-4
CDR3 protein: CASSESGSSRGEKLFF
CDR3 DNA: TGTGCCAGCAGTGAATCGGGCAGCTCAAGAGGTGAAAAACTGTTTTTT

CDR3 length: 14
V gene: TRBV7-2
clone size: few
D gene: TRBD1
J gene: TRBJ1-1
CDR3 protein: CASSVDGTVLRAFF
CDR3 DNA: TGTGCCAGCAGCGTCGACGGGACAGTATTGCGAGCTTTCTTT

CDR3 length: 14
V gene: TRBV12-3/TRBV12-4
clone size: many
D gene: .
J gene: TRBJ1-5
CDR3 protein: CASSRDHSNQPQHF
CDR3 DNA: TGTGCCAGCAGTCGGGACCATAGCAATCAGCCCCAGCATTTT

CDR3 length: 16
V gene: TRBV20-1
clone size: .
D gene: TRBD1
J gene: TRBJ2-1
CDR3 protein: CSALPPTGGGSDEQFF
CDR3 DNA: TGCAGTGCTCTTCCCCCGACAGGGGGTGGGTCGGATGAGCAGTTCTTC

CDR3 length: 13
V gene: TRBV12-3/TRBV12-4
clone size: few
D gene: TRBD1
J gene: TRBJ2-4
CDR3 protein: CASARQGVNIQYF
CDR3 DNA: TGTGCCAGCGCCCGACAGGGCGTTAACATTCAGTACTTC

CDR3 length: 12
V gene: TRBV12-5
clone size: few
D gene: TRBD1
J gene: TRBJ1-3
CDR3 protein: CASGLDTGALDF
CDR3 DNA: TGTGCTAGTGGTCTTGATACAGGGGCACTGGATTTT

CDR3 length: 16
V gene: TRBV4-2
clone size: many
D gene: .
J gene: TRBJ2-1
CDR3 protein: CASSQDGETGYNEQFF
CDR3 DNA: TGTGCCAGCAGCCAAGATGGGGAGACGGGGTACAATGAGCAGTTCTTC

CDR3 length: 14
V gene: TRBV27
clone size: few
D gene: TRBD2
J gene: TRBJ2-7
CDR3 protein: CASQWGGTPYEQYF
CDR3 DNA: TGTGCCAGCCAATGGGGGGGTACGCCCTACGAGCAGTACTTC

CDR3 length: 15
V gene: TRBV6-5
clone size: .
D gene: .
J gene: TRBJ1-2
CDR3 protein: CASSPNTVANYGYTF
CDR3 DNA: TGTGCCAGCAGCCCCAACACCGTAGCTAACTATGGCTACACCTTC

CDR3 length: 16
V gene: TRBV7-9
clone size: .
D gene: TRBD1
J gene: TRBJ2-1
CDR3 protein: CASSLWRDRGRREQFF
CDR3 DNA: TGTGCCAGCAGCCTCTGGCGGGACAGGGGGCGCCGAGAGCAGTTCTTC

CDR3 length: 17
V gene: TRBV29-1
clone size: many
D gene: .
J gene: TRBJ1-1
CDR3 protein: CSVGVRGVPRGNTEAFF
CDR3 DNA: TGCAGCGTTGGGGTCCGGGGGGTCCCGAGAGGGAACACTGAAGCTTTCTTT

CDR3 length: 12
V gene: TRBV7-2
clone size: many
D gene: .
J gene: TRBJ2-5
CDR3 protein: CASSPLQETQYF
CDR3 DNA: TGTGCCAGCAGCCCTCTTCAGGAGACCCAGTACTTC

CDR3 length: 12
V gene: TRBV6-2/TRBV6-3
clone size: few
D gene: .
J gene: TRBJ2-5
CDR3 protein: CASSGPGGTQYF
CDR3 DNA: TGTGCCAGCAGCGGGCCTGGCGGGACCCAGTACTTC

CDR3 length: 16
V gene: TRBV7-9
clone size: few
D gene: TRBD1
J gene: TRBJ1-1
CDR3 protein: CASSLAPRDRARRAFF
CDR3 DNA: TGTGCCAGCAGCTTAGCCCCCCGGGACAGGGCTAGAAGAGCTTTCTTT

CDR3 length: 13
V gene: TRBV28
clone size: .
D gene: .
J gene: TRBJ2-1
CDR3 protein: CASSAGAHNEQFF
CDR3 DNA: TGTGCCAGCAGTGCGGGGGCTCACAATGAGCAGTTCTTC

CDR3 length: 14
V gene: TRBV12-3/TRBV12-4
clone size: few
D gene: .
J gene: TRBJ1-2
CDR3 protein: CASSSREGDYGYTF
CDR3 DNA: TGTGCCAGCAGTTCCCGTGAGGGTGACTATGGCTACACCTTC

CDR3 length: 14
V gene: TRBV27
clone size: .
D gene: .
J gene: TRBJ1-1
CDR3 protein: CASKVLGQNTEAFF
CDR3 DNA: TGTGCCAGCAAAGTCTTGGGGCAGAACACTGAAGCTTTCTTT

CDR3 length: 15
V gene: TRBV20-1
clone size: .
D gene: TRBD2
J gene: TRBJ2-1
CDR3 protein: CSANPSGGAYNEQFF
CDR3 DNA: TGCAGTGCTAATCCTAGCGGGGGGGCCTACAATGAGCAGTTCTTC

CDR3 length: 15
V gene: TRBV7-2
clone size: many
D gene: TRBD1
J gene: TRBJ1-4
CDR3 protein: CASSLQDRVNEKLFF
CDR3 DNA: TGTGCCAGCAGCTTACAGGACAGGGTCAATGAAAAACTGTTTTTT

CDR3 length: 19
V gene: TRBV25-1
clone size: .
D gene: TRBD1
J gene: TRBJ2-5
CDR3 protein: CASSELGSSGQVTPGTQYF
CDR3 DNA: TGTGCCAGCAGTGAATTAGGTTCGTCAGGACAGGTGACACCAGGGACCCAGTACTTC

CDR3 length: 16
V gene: TRBV2
clone size: many
D gene: .
J gene: TRBJ2-1
CDR3 protein: CASGWDIGGVYNEQFF
CDR3 DNA: TGTGCCAGCGGCTGGGACATCGGCGGGGTCTACAATGAGCAGTTCTTC

CDR3 length: 12
V gene: TRBV29-1
clone size: few
D gene: .
J gene: TRBJ2-1
CDR3 protein: CSVEWGYNEQFF
CDR3 DNA: TGCAGCGTTGAGTGGGGCTACAATGAGCAGTTCTTC

CDR3 length: 14
V gene: TRBV29-1
clone size: few
D gene: .
J gene: TRBJ1-5
CDR3 protein: CSVEGGPGCQPQHF
CDR3 DNA: TGCAGCGTTGAAGGGGGGCCCGGGTGTCAGCCCCAGCATTTT

CDR3 length: 16
V gene: TRBV7-2
clone size: many
D gene: TRBD2
J gene: TRBJ2-3
CDR3 protein: CASRKAGTASTDTQYF
CDR3 DNA: TGTGCCAGCCGAAAAGCGGGGACTGCAAGCACAGATACGCAGTATTTT